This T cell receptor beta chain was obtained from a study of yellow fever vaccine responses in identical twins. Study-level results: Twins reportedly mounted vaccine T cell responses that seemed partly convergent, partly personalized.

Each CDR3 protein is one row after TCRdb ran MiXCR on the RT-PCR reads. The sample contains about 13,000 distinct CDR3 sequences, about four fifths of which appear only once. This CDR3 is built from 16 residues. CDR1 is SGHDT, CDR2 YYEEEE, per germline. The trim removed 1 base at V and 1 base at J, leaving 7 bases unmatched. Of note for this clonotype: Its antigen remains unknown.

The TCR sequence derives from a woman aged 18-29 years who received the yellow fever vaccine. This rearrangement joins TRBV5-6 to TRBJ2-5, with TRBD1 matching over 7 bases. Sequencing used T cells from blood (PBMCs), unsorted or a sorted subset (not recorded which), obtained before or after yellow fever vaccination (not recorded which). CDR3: CASSLRPEGAQETQYF. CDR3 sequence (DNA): TGTGCCAGCAGCTTGCGGCCTGAGGGGGCCCAAGAGACCCAGTACTTC.